This paragraph covers one TCR beta chain sequence. This entry belongs to a study of identical twins' blood T cells. Trimming removed 2 bases at V and 5 bases at J, with 11 bases between. The germline CDR1 and CDR2 sequences are KGHDR and SFDVKD. CDR3 length: 14 amino acids. TCR cDNA libraries came from RNA via a modified published protocol. Original methodology: Clonotypes per individual ranged from about 85,000 to nearly 500,000. TCRdb reprocessed the 5' RACE reads via MiXCR and lists one record per CDR3 protein. In this record, the V and J calls reflect TCRdb's handling and not the investigators' own analysis. Of 300,000 to 400,000 distinct CDR3 sequences in the sample, 28% were seen once.

The sequenced sample was PBMCs. The chain has TRBV24-1 and TRBJ1-2; a weak D match, TRBD1 (6 bases). This TCR was recovered from a woman aged 18 to 49 in good health. The CDR3 loop reads CATSDSHRDYGYTF. For the CDR3, the DNA is TGTGCCACCAGTGATTCGCACAGGGATTATGGCTACACCTTC.